This T cell receptor beta chain came from a study of T cells in Graves' hyperthyroidism and ophthalmopathy. This clonotype was observed at least ten times. Its antigen is not known. Whole-study findings and limits: In blood, most of the thyroid clonotypes expanded above 0.001 were also present.

Template material for amplifying TCR beta CDR3 regions consisted of RNA transcripts. HTBI primers were employed in a first-round RT-PCR of the TCR CDR3. Via MiXCR, TCRdb re-called the multiplex PCR reads, giving one row per CDR3 protein. In the table there are 300,000 to 450,000 distinct CDR3 sequences, about 13% of which are singletons. Germline CDR1 and CDR2: SGHTA and FQGNSA. V was trimmed by 4 bases and J by 3 bases, leaving 13 bases between them. The CDR3 runs to 15 residues. The sample consisted of blood. The chain carries TRBV7-2 and TRBJ2-1; D perhaps matches TRBD1 (6 bases). This TCR was sampled from a woman younger than 35 with Graves' hyperthyroidism. The CDR3 is CASSSSGQGYNEQFF. CDR3 coding DNA: TGTGCCAGCAGCTCCTCGGGACAAGGCTACAATGAGCAGTTCTTC.